Below are 3 T cell receptor beta chains sequenced from a single sample in a study of T cell responses to AZD1222 COVID-19 vaccine. The method was immunoSEQ multiplex PCR; TCRdb's version includes in-frame clones alone and lacks a portion of them. The sample lists around 66,000 clones; more than 75% were seen once. The sample in question was peripheral blood, obtained on day 0 of AZD1222 vaccination. The receptors derive from an adult in good health.

This chain uses TRBV27 with TRBJ1-1; D remains ambiguous. Trimming left V 1 base short and J 3 bases short, with 15 bases between. This CDR3 has 16 amino acids. CDR1 is MNHEY, CDR2 SMNVEV, per germline (reference sequence). The CDR3 spells CASSLLGISVDTEAFF. The CDR3 nucleotides are TGTGCCAGCAGTTTATTAGGGATATCAGTAGACACTGAAGCTTTCTTT.

The chain employs TRBV30 and TRBJ1-3, with TRBD1 matching 8 bases. J was trimmed by 4 bases and V by 1 base; bases with no gene match: 3. The CDR3 contains 14 residues. CDR1 GTSNPN and CDR2 SVGIG come from the germline V gene (reference sequence). The DNA of the CDR3 is TGTGCCTGGAGTGCAGGGGGCGAAGGAAACACCATATATTTT. Protein: CAWSAGGEGNTIYF.

The V gene is TRBV7-2, the J gene TRBJ2-7; D gene unclear. Trimming removed 4 bases from V and 2 bases from J, with 12 bases in between. The length of the CDR3 is 14 residues. Germline V gene data show CDR1 as SGHTA and CDR2 as FQGNSA. In DNA form, the CDR3 reads TGTGCCAGCAGCTCTCACGACCGGACCTACGAGCAGTACTTC. Protein product: CASSSHDRTYEQYF. The entire variable domain, with the rest obtained from reference TRBV7-2 and TRBJ2-7, is as follows: GAGVSQSPSNKVTEKGKDVELRCDPISGHTALYWYRQSLGQGLEFLIYFQGNSAPDKSGLPSDRFSAERTGGSVSTLTIQRTQQEDSAVYLCASSSHDRTYEQYFGPGTRLTVT.